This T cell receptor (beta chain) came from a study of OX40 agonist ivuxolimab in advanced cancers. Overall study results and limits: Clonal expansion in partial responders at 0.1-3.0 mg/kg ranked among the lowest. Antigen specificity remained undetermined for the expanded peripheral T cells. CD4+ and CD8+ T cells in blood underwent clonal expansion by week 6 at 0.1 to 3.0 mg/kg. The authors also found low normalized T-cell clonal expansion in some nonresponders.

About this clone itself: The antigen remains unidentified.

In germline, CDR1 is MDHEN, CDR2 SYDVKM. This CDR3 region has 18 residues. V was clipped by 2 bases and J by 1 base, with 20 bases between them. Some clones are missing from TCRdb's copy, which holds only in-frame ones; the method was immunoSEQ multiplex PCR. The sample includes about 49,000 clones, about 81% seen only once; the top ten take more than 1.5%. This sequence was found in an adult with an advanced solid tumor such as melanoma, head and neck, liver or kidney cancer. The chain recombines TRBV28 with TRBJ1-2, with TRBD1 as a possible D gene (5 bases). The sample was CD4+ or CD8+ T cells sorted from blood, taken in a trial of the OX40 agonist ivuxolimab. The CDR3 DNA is TGTGCCAGCAGTTTAGGAGGGCGGTGGGGCAGTTTTAACTATGGCTACACCTTC. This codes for CASSLGGRWGSFNYGYTF.